The clone carrying this T cell receptor beta chain was seen only once. Its antigen is not known. V lost 3 bases to trimming and J lost 6 bases; unmatched junction nucleotides: 7. The CDR3 is made up of 16 amino acids. The germline CDR1 and CDR2 sequences are SGHTA and FQGNSA. This entry is derived from a study of OX40 agonist ivuxolimab in advanced cancers. At the level of the study: Ivuxolimab is an agonistic anti-OX40 (CD134) antibody, and patients were treated with it. Three patients got partial responses; one had hepatocellular carcinoma and two had cutaneous melanoma. General study findings and limits: On average, a greater number of expanded clones characterised CD8+ T cells relative to CD4+.

The repertoire was sequenced with immunoSEQ multiplex PCR; TCRdb's copy has only in-frame clones and lacks some. Of 40,000 to 60,000 clones in the sample, approximately 79% were seen once. The starting material was CD4+ or CD8+ T cells sorted from blood, obtained in a trial of the OX40 agonist ivuxolimab. J is TRBJ2-1 and V is TRBV7-2; 11 bases are a match to TRBD2. This clonotype was sampled from an adult with an advanced solid tumor such as melanoma, head and neck, liver or kidney cancer. The CDR3 here is CASSLGLAGGLNEQFF. The CDR3 DNA sequence: TGTGCCAGCAGCTTGGGCCTAGCGGGAGGACTCAATGAGCAGTTCTTC.